The clone carrying this T cell receptor (beta chain) was observed many times. Its antigen is not known. The V segment lost 4 bases and the J segment 8 bases; nucleotides outside the gene matches: 2. Germline CDR1 reads LGHDT; CDR2 reads YNNKEL (reference sequence). The CDR3 runs 12 residues. The sample belongs to a study of CD8 T cells in ankylosing spondylitis. General study results and limits: Reportedly, significant enrichment of disease-linked clones occurred in matched ankylosing spondylitis synovial fluid.

TCRdb itself ran the 5' RACE reads through MiXCR, one entry per CDR3 protein. The data show approximately 30,000 distinct CDR3 sequences, roughly 7.2% seen once. The receptor was isolated from a male donor with ankylosing spondylitis or in good health (not recorded which). The sequencing input was blood, either unsorted or a sorted T cell fraction (not recorded which). The rearrangement joins TRBV3-1 to TRBJ1-2; TRBD1 matches at 9 bases. The CDR3, as DNA: TGTGCCAGCAGCCGGACAGGGGAAGGCTACACCTTC. This translates into CASSRTGEGYTF.